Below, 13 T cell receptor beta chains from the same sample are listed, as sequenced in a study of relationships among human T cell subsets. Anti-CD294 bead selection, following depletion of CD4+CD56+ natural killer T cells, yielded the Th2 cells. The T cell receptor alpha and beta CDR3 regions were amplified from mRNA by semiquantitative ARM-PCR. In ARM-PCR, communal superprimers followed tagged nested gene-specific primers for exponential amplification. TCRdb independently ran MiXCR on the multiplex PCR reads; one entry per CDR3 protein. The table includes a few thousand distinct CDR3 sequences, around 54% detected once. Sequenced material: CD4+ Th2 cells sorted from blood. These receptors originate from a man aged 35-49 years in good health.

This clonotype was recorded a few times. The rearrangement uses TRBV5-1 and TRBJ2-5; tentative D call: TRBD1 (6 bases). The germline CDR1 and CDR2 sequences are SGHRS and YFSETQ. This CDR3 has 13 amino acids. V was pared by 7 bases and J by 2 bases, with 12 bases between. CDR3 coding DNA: TGCGCCAGCTTATATGGACAGCAAGAGACCCAGTACTTC. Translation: CASLYGQQETQYF.

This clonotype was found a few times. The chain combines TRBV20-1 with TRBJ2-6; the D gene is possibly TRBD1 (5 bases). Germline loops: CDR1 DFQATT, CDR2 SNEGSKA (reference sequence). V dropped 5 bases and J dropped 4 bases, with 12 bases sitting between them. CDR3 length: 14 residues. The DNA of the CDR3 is TGCAGTGCTGTGACAGTTCCCGGGGCCAACGTCCTGACTTTC. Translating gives CSAVTVPGANVLTF.

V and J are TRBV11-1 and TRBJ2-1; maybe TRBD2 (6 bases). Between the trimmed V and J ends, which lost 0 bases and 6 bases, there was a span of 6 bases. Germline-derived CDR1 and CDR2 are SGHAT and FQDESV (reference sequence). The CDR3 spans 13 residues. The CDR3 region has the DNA TGTGCCAGCAGCTTAGCGGGGGGCAATGAGCAGTTCTTC. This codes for CASSLAGGNEQFF.

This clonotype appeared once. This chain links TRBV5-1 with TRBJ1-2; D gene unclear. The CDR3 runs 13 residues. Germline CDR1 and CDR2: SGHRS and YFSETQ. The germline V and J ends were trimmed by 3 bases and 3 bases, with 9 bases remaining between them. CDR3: CASSSRVDYGYTF. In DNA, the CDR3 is TGCGCCAGCAGCTCAAGGGTGGACTATGGCTACACCTTC.

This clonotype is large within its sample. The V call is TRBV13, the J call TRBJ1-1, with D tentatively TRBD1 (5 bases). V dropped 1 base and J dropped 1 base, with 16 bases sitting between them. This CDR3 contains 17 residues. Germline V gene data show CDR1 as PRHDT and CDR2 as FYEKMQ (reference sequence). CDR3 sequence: CASSLALYPGGNTEAFF. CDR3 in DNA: TGTGCCAGCAGCTTAGCACTTTATCCGGGGGGGAACACTGAAGCTTTCTTT.

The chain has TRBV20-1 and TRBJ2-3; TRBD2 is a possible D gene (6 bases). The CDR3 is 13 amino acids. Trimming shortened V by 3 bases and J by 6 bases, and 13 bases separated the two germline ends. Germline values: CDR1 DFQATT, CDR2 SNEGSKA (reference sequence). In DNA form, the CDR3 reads TGCAGTGCTAGCGGGGGACCTCTCGATACGCAGTATTTT. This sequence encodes CSASGGPLDTQYF.

The CDR3, as DNA: TGTGCCAGTACCATCGGGGGGCTAAATTCACCCCTCCACTTT. As protein: CASTIGGLNSPLHF. V and J are TRBV19 and TRBJ1-6, with TRBD1 as a possible D gene (6 bases). The CDR3 has 14 residues. Germline loops: CDR1 LNHDA, CDR2 SQIVND (reference sequence). Trimming left V 7 bases short and J 7 bases short, with 14 bases between.

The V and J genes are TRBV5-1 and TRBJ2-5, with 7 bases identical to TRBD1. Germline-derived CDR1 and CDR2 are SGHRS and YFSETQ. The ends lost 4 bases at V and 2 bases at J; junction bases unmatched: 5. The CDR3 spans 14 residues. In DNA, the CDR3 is TGCGCCAGCAGCATAAGACAGGGTCAAGAGACCCAGTACTTC. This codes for CASSIRQGQETQYF.

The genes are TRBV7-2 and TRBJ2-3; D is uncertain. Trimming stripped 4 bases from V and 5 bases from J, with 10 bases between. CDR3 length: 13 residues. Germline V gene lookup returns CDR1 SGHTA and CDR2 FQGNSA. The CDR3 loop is CASSSTPRDTQYF. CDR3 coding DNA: TGTGCCAGCAGCTCCACCCCTAGAGATACGCAGTATTTT.

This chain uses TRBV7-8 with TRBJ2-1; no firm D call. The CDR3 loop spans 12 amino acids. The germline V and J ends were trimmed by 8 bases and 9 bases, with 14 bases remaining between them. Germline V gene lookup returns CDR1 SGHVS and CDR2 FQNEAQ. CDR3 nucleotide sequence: TGTGCCAGCGGCCAACGGTCTCCTGAGCAGTTCTTC. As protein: CASGQRSPEQFF.

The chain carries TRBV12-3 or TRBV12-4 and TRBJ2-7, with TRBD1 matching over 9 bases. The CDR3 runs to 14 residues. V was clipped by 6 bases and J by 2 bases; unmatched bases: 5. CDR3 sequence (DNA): TGTGCCAGCAGCGAGACAGGGGGAACCTACGAGCAGTACTTC. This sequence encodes CASSETGGTYEQYF.

CDR3 nucleotide sequence: TGTGCCAGCAGCTTGGAGCCTCTAGCCAAAAACATTCAGTACTTC. Amino acids: CASSLEPLAKNIQYF. The chain uses TRBV11-2 and TRBJ2-4; D gene unclear. This CDR3 is 15 amino acids long. Looked up from germline, CDR1 is SGHAT and CDR2 is FQNNGV. V lost 3 bases and J 0 bases, leaving 9 bases between the germline ends. The whole variable domain, remainder taken from reference TRBV11-2 and TRBJ2-4, is EAGVAQSPRYKIIEKRQSVAFWCNPISGHATLYWYQQILGQGPKLLIQFQNNGVVDDSQLPKDRFSAERLKGVDSTLKIQPAKLEDSAVYLCASSLEPLAKNIQYFGAGTRLSVL.

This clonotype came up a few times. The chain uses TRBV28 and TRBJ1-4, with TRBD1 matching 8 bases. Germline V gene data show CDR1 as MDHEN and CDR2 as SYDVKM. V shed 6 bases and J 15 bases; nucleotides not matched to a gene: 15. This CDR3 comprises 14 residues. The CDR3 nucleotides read TGTGCCAGCAGCAGGACAGGGTTCAGCTTTACGGTGTTTTTT. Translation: CASSRTGFSFTVFF.